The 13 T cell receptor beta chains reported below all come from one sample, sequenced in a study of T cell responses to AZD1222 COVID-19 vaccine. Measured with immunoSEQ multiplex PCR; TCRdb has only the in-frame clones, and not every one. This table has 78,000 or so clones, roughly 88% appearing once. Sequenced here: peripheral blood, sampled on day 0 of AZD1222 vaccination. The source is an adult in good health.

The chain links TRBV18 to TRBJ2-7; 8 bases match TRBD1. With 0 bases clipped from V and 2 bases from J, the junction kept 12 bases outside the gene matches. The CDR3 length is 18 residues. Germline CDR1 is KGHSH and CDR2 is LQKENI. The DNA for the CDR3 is TGTGCCAGCTCACCACCCGACGCGGAGACAGGGGTCCCCTACGAGCAGTACTTC. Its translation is CASSPPDAETGVPYEQYF.

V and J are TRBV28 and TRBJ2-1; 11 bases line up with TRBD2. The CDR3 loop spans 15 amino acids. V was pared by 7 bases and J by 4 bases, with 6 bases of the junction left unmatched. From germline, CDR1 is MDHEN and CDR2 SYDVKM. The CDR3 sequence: CASTTGTSGYNEQFF. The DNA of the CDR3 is TGTGCCAGCACAACCGGGACTAGCGGATACAATGAGCAGTTCTTC.

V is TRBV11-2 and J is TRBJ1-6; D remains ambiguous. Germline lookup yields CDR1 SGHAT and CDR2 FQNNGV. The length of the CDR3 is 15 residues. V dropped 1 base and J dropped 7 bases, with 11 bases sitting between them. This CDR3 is CASSLGRTGNSPLHF. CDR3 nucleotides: TGTGCCAGCAGCTTAGGCCGGACGGGGAATTCACCCCTCCACTTT.

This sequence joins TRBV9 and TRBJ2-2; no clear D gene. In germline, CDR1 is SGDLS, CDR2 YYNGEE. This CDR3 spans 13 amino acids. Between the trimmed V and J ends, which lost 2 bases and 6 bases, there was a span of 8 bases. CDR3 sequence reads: CASSVFVAGELFF. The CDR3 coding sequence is TGTGCCAGCAGCGTGTTTGTGGCCGGGGAGCTGTTTTTT.

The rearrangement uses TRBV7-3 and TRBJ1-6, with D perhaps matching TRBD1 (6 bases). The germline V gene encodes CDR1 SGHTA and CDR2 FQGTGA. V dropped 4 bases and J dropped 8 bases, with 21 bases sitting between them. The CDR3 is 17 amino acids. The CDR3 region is CASSWGSGDTPYSPLHF. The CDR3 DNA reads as TGTGCCAGCAGCTGGGGATCGGGGGACACCCCCTATTCACCCCTCCACTTT. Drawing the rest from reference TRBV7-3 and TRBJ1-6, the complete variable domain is GAGVSQTPSNKVTEKGKYVELRCDPISGHTALYWYRQSLGQGPEFLIYFQGTGAADDSGLPNDRFFAVRPEGSVSTLKIQRTERGDSAVYLCASSWGSGDTPYSPLHFGNGTRLTVT.

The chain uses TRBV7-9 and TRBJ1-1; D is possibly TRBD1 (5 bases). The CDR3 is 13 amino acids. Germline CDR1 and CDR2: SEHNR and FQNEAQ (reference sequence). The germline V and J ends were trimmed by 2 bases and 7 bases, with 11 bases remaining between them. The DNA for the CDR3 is TGTGCCAGCAGCTTATTAGCGGGGCTTGAAGCTTTCTTT. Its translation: CASSLLAGLEAFF. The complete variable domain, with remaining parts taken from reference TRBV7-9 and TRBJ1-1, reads DTGVSQNPRHKITKRGQNVTFRCDPISEHNRLYWYRQTLGQGPEFLTYFQNEAQLEKSRLLSDRFSAERPKGSFSTLEIQRTEQGDSAMYLCASSLLAGLEAFFGQGTRLTVV.

Here the CDR3 reads CASSEGLADYEQYF. The CDR3 DNA reads as TGTGCCAGCAGTGAAGGTCTAGCGGACTACGAGCAGTACTTC. The chain recombines TRBV2 with TRBJ2-7; 7 bases are a match to TRBD2. Germline V gives CDR1 SNHLY, CDR2 FYNNEI. This CDR3 has 14 residues. The junction had 3 bases not matched to a gene; V was cut back by 1 base and J by 3 bases.

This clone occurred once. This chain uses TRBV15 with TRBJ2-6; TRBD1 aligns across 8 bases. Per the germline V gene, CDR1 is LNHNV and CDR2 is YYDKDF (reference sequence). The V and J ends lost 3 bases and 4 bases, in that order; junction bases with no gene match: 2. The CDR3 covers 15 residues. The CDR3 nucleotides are TGTGCCACCAGCAGGACAGGGGTCGGGGCCAACGTCCTGACTTTC. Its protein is CATSRTGVGANVLTF.

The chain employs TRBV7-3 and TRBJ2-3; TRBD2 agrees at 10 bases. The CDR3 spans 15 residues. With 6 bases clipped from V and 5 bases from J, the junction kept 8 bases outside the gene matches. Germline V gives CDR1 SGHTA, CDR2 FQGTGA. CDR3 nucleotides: TGTGCCAGCAGTCTAAGCGGGGGGGCTTTAGATACGCAGTATTTT. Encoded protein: CASSLSGGALDTQYF.

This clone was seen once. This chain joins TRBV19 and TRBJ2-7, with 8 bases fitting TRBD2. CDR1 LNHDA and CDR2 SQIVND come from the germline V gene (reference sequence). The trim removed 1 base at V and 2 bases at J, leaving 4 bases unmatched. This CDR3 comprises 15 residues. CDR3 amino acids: CASSIGGSGTYEQYF. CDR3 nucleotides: TGTGCCAGTAGTATAGGCGGTAGCGGGACCTACGAGCAGTACTTC.

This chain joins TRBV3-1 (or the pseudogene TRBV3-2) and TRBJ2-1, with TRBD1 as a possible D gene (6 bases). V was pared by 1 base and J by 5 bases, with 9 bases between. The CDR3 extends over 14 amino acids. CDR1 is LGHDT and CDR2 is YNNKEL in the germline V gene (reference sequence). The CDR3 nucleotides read TGTGCCAGCAGCCAAGTACAGGGAAACAATGAGCAGTTCTTC. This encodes CASSQVQGNNEQFF.

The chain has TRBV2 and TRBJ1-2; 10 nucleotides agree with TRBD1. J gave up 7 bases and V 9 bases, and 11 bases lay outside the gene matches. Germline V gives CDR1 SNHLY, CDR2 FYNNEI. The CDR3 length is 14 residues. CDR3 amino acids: CARARGQGRVGYTF. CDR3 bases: TGTGCCAGAGCACGGGGACAGGGGCGGGTTGGCTACACCTTC.

In DNA, the CDR3 is TGTGCCAGCAGCCTGCAGACAGGGCTTGAGCAGTTCTTC. The encoded protein is CASSLQTGLEQFF. The chain carries TRBV5-4 and TRBJ2-1, with TRBD1 identical over 7 bases. Germline trimming cut 4 bases from V and 9 bases from J; bases unmatched to any gene: 7. The CDR3 covers 13 residues. The germline CDR1 and CDR2 sequences are SGHNT and YYREEE (reference sequence).